Listed below are T cell receptor beta chains from one sample, sequenced in a study of shared clonotypes between healthy human individuals. TCRdb's table, derived via immunoSEQ multiplex PCR, lists solely in-frame clones and lacks some. The sample has 2 million to 2.5 million clones, about 94% seen once; the top ten hold around 0.13%. Source material: naive CD4+ T cells sorted from blood. These receptor sequences come from a man in his late teens or twenties in good health. CDR3s leave out the opening cysteine and the closing phenylalanine or tryptophan. D genes are given only for firm matches.

D: .
V: TRBV4-2
J: TRBJ2-1
CDR3: ASSQDFMVSSSSYNEQF

D: TRBD2
V: TRBV7-2
J: TRBJ2-7
CDR3: ASSKRGPYEQY

D: .
V: TRBV4-3
J: TRBJ2-3
CDR3: ASSQAKAGPGPDTQY

D: .
V: TRBV28
J: TRBJ2-1
CDR3: ASSSQVTQF

D: .
V: TRBV28
J: TRBJ1-6
CDR3: ASSRTTGVIESPLH

D: TRBD1
V: TRBV6-5
J: TRBJ2-7
CDR3: ASTLGTGPYEQY

D: .
V: TRBV2
J: TRBJ2-1
CDR3: ASSESRGYNEQF

D: TRBD2
V: TRBV19
J: TRBJ2-5
CDR3: ASSRLALRGTQY

D: TRBD2
V: TRBV5-1
J: TRBJ2-3
CDR3: ASSSPKAGYRTDTQY

D: .
V: TRBV19
J: TRBJ2-7
CDR3: ASSPTVEVTYEQY

D: TRBD2
V: TRBV29-1
J: TRBJ2-1
CDR3: SVGRLADYNEQF

D: .
V: TRBV6-5
J: TRBJ1-2
CDR3: ASSRLVSGGGYT

D: TRBD1
V: TRBV7-8
J: TRBJ2-5
CDR3: ASSLADRAQETQY

D: TRBD1
V: TRBV6-5
J: TRBJ2-5
CDR3: ASSTGGRETQY

D: .
V: TRBV5-1
J: TRBJ1-2
CDR3: ASRIGYGDYGYT

D: TRBD1
V: TRBV7-3
J: TRBJ1-2
CDR3: ASSVTGGSIYGYT

D: .
V: TRBV7-2
J: TRBJ2-7
CDR3: ASSLGRFDSYEQY

D: .
V: TRBV2
J: TRBJ2-7
CDR3: ASSAAGSNAYEQY

D: .
V: TRBV21-1
J: TRBJ2-7
CDR3: APLDRAPYEQY

D: .
V: TRBV19
J: TRBJ2-1
CDR3: ASSITNPGYNEQF

D: .
V: TRBV18
J: TRBJ1-5
CDR3: ASSPRLTGVGNQPQH

D: .
V: TRBV7-9
J: TRBJ2-7
CDR3: ASSRGGSGEQY

D: .
V: TRBV29-1
J: TRBJ1-1
CDR3: SASGGGATEAF

D: .
V: TRBV14
J: TRBJ2-7
CDR3: ASSQGSREQY

D: TRBD2
V: TRBV7-8
J: TRBJ2-7
CDR3: ASSLTILAGGPVEQY

D: .
V: TRBV18
J: TRBJ1-2
CDR3: ASSQFRDLYGYT

D: .
V: TRBV5-4
J: TRBJ2-3
CDR3: ASSSPLNTDTQY

D: TRBD1
V: TRBV7-3
J: TRBJ2-4
CDR3: ASSLDRVNIQY

D: .
V: TRBV6-5
J: TRBJ2-5
CDR3: ASSYSKQGRPETQY

D: TRBD1
V: TRBV5-1
J: TRBJ1-3
CDR3: ASSFGTGTSTIY

D: .
V: TRBV28
J: TRBJ1-1
CDR3: ASRMRTLSNTEAF

D: .
V: TRBV18
J: TRBJ2-7
CDR3: ASSPLSGYEQY

D: TRBD1
V: TRBV10-3
J: TRBJ1-6
CDR3: ATGTVNSPLH

D: TRBD2
V: TRBV5-4
J: TRBJ2-7
CDR3: ASSLEPSGYYEQY

D: .
V: TRBV7-2
J: TRBJ2-2
CDR3: ASSAQTGNTGELF

D: .
V: TRBV30
J: TRBJ1-2
CDR3: AWKVRAYGYT

D: .
V: TRBV14
J: TRBJ2-3
CDR3: ASSQGRSLITDTQY

D: TRBD1
V: TRBV6-5
J: TRBJ2-7
CDR3: ASRGTGLSYEQY

D: TRBD1
V: TRBV18
J: TRBJ1-1
CDR3: ASSRDRAPFNTEAF

D: .
V: TRBV10-3
J: TRBJ2-1
CDR3: AISGRGDGDEQF

D: .
V: TRBV30
J: TRBJ1-2
CDR3: AWSVRQANYGYT

D: .
V: TRBV5-1
J: TRBJ2-1
CDR3: ASSAIVAGSFSYNEQF

D: TRBD1
V: TRBV7-9
J: TRBJ1-1
CDR3: ASSWDRTGDHRTEAF

D: .
V: TRBV5-1
J: TRBJ1-3
CDR3: ASSLAAGSGNTIY

D: TRBD1
V: TRBV11-1
J: TRBJ2-4
CDR3: ASRQGQGIAKNIQY

D: .
V: TRBV4-3
J: TRBJ2-3
CDR3: ASSQEGRTDTQY

D: TRBD2
V: TRBV30
J: TRBJ2-3
CDR3: AWSASRTSGRTDTQY

D: TRBD1
V: TRBV5-6
J: TRBJ1-6
CDR3: ASSLGTGGNSPLH

D: TRBD1
V: TRBV2
J: TRBJ1-2
CDR3: ASRGTGPNYGYT

D: TRBD2
V: TRBV7-2
J: TRBJ2-1
CDR3: ASSSMLAGLYNEQF

D: TRBD1
V: TRBV5-1
J: TRBJ2-7
CDR3: ASSSGQGWNEQY

D: .
V: TRBV7-2
J: TRBJ2-3
CDR3: ASSSTAIGTDTQY

D: TRBD2
V: TRBV5-1
J: TRBJ2-7
CDR3: ASSPQGAGGAYEQY

D: .
V: TRBV7-9
J: TRBJ2-5
CDR3: ASSLVAIQETQY

D: .
V: TRBV5-4
J: TRBJ2-3
CDR3: ASSSVLSGAGDTQY

D: TRBD2
V: TRBV18
J: TRBJ2-3
CDR3: ASSLPGGKTDTQY

D: TRBD1
V: TRBV30
J: TRBJ2-7
CDR3: AWRTTGGKDEQY

D: .
V: TRBV7-9
J: TRBJ1-6
CDR3: ASSPGSYNSPLH

D: .
V: TRBV18
J: TRBJ1-1
CDR3: ASSPREGRNTEAF

D: .
V: TRBV18
J: TRBJ2-4
CDR3: ASSPGVTKNIQY